These T cell receptor beta chains were read from a single sample in a study of shared T cell receptors in the human thymus. TCRdb keeps only in-frame clones here, not all; method: immunoSEQ multiplex PCR. In the table there are hundreds of thousands of clones, 75% to 85% of which are singletons. Separately, the same data were catalogued under a study of human thymus T cells.

Sequencing was done on a sample of thymocytes. The origin of the receptors is a boy in the first two years of life with a congenital heart defect. The CDR3 runs from the conserved cysteine through the conserved F or W. The D gene is left open where the match is weak. Some rows have no size entry. The others give once, few or many, or a class for an expanded clone.

D gene	clone size	V gene	J gene	CDR3 DNA	CDR3 protein
.	.	TRBV30	TRBJ2-7	TGTGCCTGGAAAGAGGTCTCCGAGCAGTACTTC	CAWKEVSEQYF
TRBD2	.	TRBV6-1	TRBJ2-3	TGTGCCAGCAGCGAAAGCGGGAGCGGCACAGATACGCAGTATTTT	CASSESGSGTDTQYF
TRBD2	.	TRBV29-1	TRBJ2-7	TGCAGCGGCACTAGCGGGAGGTACGAGCAGTACTTC	CSGTSGRYEQYF
.	once	TRBV28	TRBJ1-3	TGTGCCACCTGGACAGCGAGCTCTGGAAACACCATATATTTT	CATWTASSGNTIYF
TRBD2	.	TRBV2	TRBJ2-3	TGTGCCAGCAGTCCCGAGCGGGAGCGCACAGATACGCAGTATTTT	CASSPERERTDTQYF
.	.	TRBV5-4	TRBJ2-7	TGTGCCAGCAGCTTCCAGGGGAAGGGCTCCTACGAGCAGTACTTC	CASSFQGKGSYEQYF
.	.	TRBV7-2	TRBJ2-1	TGTGCCAGCAGCTCCAAAAAAGACAGGAAAAAGAGCTCCTACAATGAGCAGTTCTTC	CASSSKKDRKKSSYNEQFF
TRBD1	.	TRBV12-5	TRBJ1-2	TGTGCTAGTGGCCAGGGGGCTCGGGGCTACACCTTC	CASGQGARGYTF
TRBD2	.	TRBV11-3	TRBJ2-5	TGTGCCACCGGACTAGCTCGGGAGACCCAGTACTTC	CATGLARETQYF
TRBD1	.	TRBV5-1	TRBJ1-2	TGCGCCAGCAGCCCGGACAGGCCGGATGGAAGTCGCTACACCTTC	CASSPDRPDGSRYTF
.	.	TRBV4-3	TRBJ1-2	TGCGCCAGCAGCCAAAAGGTCCAGGGTGCTAACTATGGCTACACCTTC	CASSQKVQGANYGYTF
.	few	TRBV29-1	TRBJ2-7	TGCAGCGTTGAGGCCAGCTACGAGCAGTACTTC	CSVEASYEQYF
.	few	TRBV12-2	TRBJ1-2	TGTGCAAGTCGCTCCCTCCCCGGGTTTAACTATGGCTACACCTTC	CASRSLPGFNYGYTF
TRBD1	.	TRBV14	TRBJ2-7	TGTGCCAGCAGTCTAACCGGGACAGGGGACTACGAGCAGTACTTC	CASSLTGTGDYEQYF
TRBD2	.	TRBV29-1	TRBJ2-7	TGCAGCGTGAGGGGACTAGCGGGGACGCTTGCCGCCTACGAGCAGTACTTC	CSVRGLAGTLAAYEQYF
.	.	TRBV4-3	TRBJ2-3	TGCGCCAGCAGCCACCTCGGGAGCACAGATACGCAGTATTTT	CASSHLGSTDTQYF
TRBD2	.	TRBV7-9	TRBJ2-2	TGTGCCAGCCCCCCAATAGGGGACTATCCGAGGAACACCGGGGAGCTGTTTTTT	CASPPIGDYPRNTGELFF
.	.	TRBV7-6	TRBJ2-1	TGTGCCAGCAGCCCCCCCGGCGGAAGCCCCTACAATGAGCAGTTCTTC	CASSPPGGSPYNEQFF
TRBD2	.	TRBV14	TRBJ2-7	TGTGCCAGCAGCCCCAAACCCCCGGGACTAGCGGTCTACGAGCAGTACTTC	CASSPKPPGLAVYEQYF
TRBD2	.	TRBV5-4	TRBJ2-7	TGTGCCAGCAGCTCCCGGACTAGCGGGCGTTACGAGCAGTACTTC	CASSSRTSGRYEQYF
TRBD1	.	TRBV6-1	TRBJ1-2	TGTGCCAGCAACACCGGACAGGGCAACTATGGCTACACCTTC	CASNTGQGNYGYTF
TRBD1	once	TRBV11-3	TRBJ2-7	TGTGCCAGCAGCTTAGTCGGCGGGGACAGGGGGTCCTACGAGCAGTACTTC	CASSLVGGDRGSYEQYF
.	.	TRBV4-3	TRBJ2-5	TGCGCCAGCAGCCAAGATTCGGGATTCGGCCAAGAGACCCAGTACTTC	CASSQDSGFGQETQYF
TRBD1	few	TRBV28	TRBJ2-7	TGTGCCAGCAGCCCTGGGACAGGAGATTACGAGCAGTACTTC	CASSPGTGDYEQYF
.	few	TRBV14	TRBJ2-7	TGTGCCAGCAGCCCTCGAAGGGGCGAGCAGTACTTC	CASSPRRGEQYF
TRBD2	.	TRBV6-1	TRBJ2-7	TGTGCCAGCAGTGATGGGACTAGCGGGCGACTTAGCTCCTACGAGCAGTACTTC	CASSDGTSGRLSSYEQYF
TRBD1	.	TRBV7-2	TRBJ2-7	TGTGCCAGCAGCTTTCATCGACAGGGGGCCTACGAGCAGTACTTC	CASSFHRQGAYEQYF
TRBD1	.	TRBV30	TRBJ1-4	TGTGCCTGGAGAGCCGGGACAGAATTTAATGAAAAACTGTTTTTT	CAWRAGTEFNEKLFF
.	once	TRBV4-3	TRBJ1-4	TGCGCCAGCAGCCAACAACAGGGTGATGAAAAACTGTTTTTT	CASSQQQGDEKLFF
.	once	TRBV1	TRBJ2-5	TGCACCAGCAGCCAAGACGGGGACGGGAGTGGGAAGACCCAGTACTTC	CTSSQDGDGSGKTQYF
TRBD2	.	TRBV27	TRBJ2-7	TGTGCCAGCAGTCTGTTAGCGGGAGAGGGGTACGAGCAGTACTTC	CASSLLAGEGYEQYF
TRBD1	.	TRBV6-5	TRBJ2-7	TGTGCCAGCAGAGGACAGGGGTTTGGAGCCTACGAGCAGTACTTC	CASRGQGFGAYEQYF
TRBD1	.	TRBV27	TRBJ1-5	TGTGCCAGCAGTCGACAGGGGGTAGGGCAGCCCCAGCATTTT	CASSRQGVGQPQHF
.	.	TRBV11-3	TRBJ1-3	TGTGCCAGCACCCCATGGAGCCCCTCTGGAAACACCATATATTTT	CASTPWSPSGNTIYF
TRBD1	.	TRBV6-1	TRBJ1-2	TGTGCCAGCAGTGAAGACGACAGGGGTCCTGGCTACACCTTC	CASSEDDRGPGYTF
.	.	TRBV11-3	TRBJ2-1	TGTGCCAGCAGCGTCCCCTACTCCTACAATGAGCAGTTCTTC	CASSVPYSYNEQFF
.	.	TRBV4-3	TRBJ2-2	TGCGCCAGCAGCCCAGGACAGGCCGGGGGCACCGGGGAGCTGTTTTTT	CASSPGQAGGTGELFF
.	.	TRBV7-6	TRBJ2-1	TGTGCCAGCAGCTTACTCCTCCAGCGCCATGAGCAGTTCTTC	CASSLLLQRHEQFF
.	.	TRBV7-9	TRBJ2-3	TGTGCCAGCAGCCCACCGGGACACCTAACAGATACGCAGTATTTT	CASSPPGHLTDTQYF
.	.	TRBV10-3	TRBJ2-7	TGTGCCATCAGCGGGACGCGGGGACGTTTTGAGCCTACCTACGAGCAGTACTTC	CAISGTRGRFEPTYEQYF
.	.	TRBV29-1	TRBJ1-5	TGCAGCGTTGCCGACAGGAGCAATCAGCCCCAGCATTTT	CSVADRSNQPQHF
.	once	TRBV5-8	TRBJ1-5	TGTGCCAGCAGCCGCAGGGTATTTCAGCCCCAGCATTTT	CASSRRVFQPQHF
TRBD2	.	TRBV25-1	TRBJ2-5	TGTGCCATCCCGCTCGCGGGAGGGCCGGGGGAGACCCAGTACTTC	CAIPLAGGPGETQYF
.	.	TRBV9	TRBJ2-4	TGTGCCAGCAGCGTACCCGGGACAAAATTCAAAGCCAAAAACATTCAGTACTTC	CASSVPGTKFKAKNIQYF